The rows below give T cell receptor beta chains drawn from one sample of a study of neurological immune-mediated disorders. TCRdb recomputed calls from the 5' RACE reads with MiXCR, one row per CDR3 protein. The sample has around 52,000 distinct CDR3 sequences; about 5.6% are singletons. Sequencing used CD4+ T cells from blood. These receptors were obtained from a woman between 18 and 29 years old with multiple sclerosis. Each CDR3 is given with its conserved first and last residue. The D gene is left open where the match is weak. Rows may omit the clone size; those that give it use once, few, many or a size class.

CDR3nt: TGCAGTGCTAGTCGGGCCGGTGGTAAGCCGAACACCGGGGAGCTGTTTTTT
CDR3aa: CSASRAGGKPNTGELFF
j_gene: TRBJ2-2
v_gene: TRBV20-1
d_gene: NA
abundance: many

CDR3nt: TGCAGCGTTAAGGCTAATGAAAAACTGTTTTTT
CDR3aa: CSVKANEKLFF
j_gene: TRBJ1-4
v_gene: TRBV29-1
d_gene: NA
abundance: many

CDR3nt: TGTGCCAGCAGTCACAGGGGTGCCGGGGAGCTGTTTTTT
CDR3aa: CASSHRGAGELFF
j_gene: TRBJ2-2
v_gene: TRBV28
d_gene: TRBD1
abundance: few

CDR3nt: TGCGCCAGCAGCTTGGCGGGACAGGGGGCCACAGATACGCAGTATTTT
CDR3aa: CASSLAGQGATDTQYF
j_gene: TRBJ2-3
v_gene: TRBV5-1
d_gene: TRBD1
abundance: NA

CDR3nt: TGCGCCAGCAGACAGGCGGCACGGGAGACCCAGTACTTC
CDR3aa: CASRQAARETQYF
j_gene: TRBJ2-5
v_gene: TRBV5-1
d_gene: NA
abundance: NA

CDR3nt: TGCGCCAGCAGCTTGGCCACCAGGACAGGGAGTGCTGAAGCTTTCTTT
CDR3aa: CASSLATRTGSAEAFF
j_gene: TRBJ1-1
v_gene: TRBV5-1
d_gene: TRBD1
abundance: once

CDR3nt: TGCAGCGTCGAAACCTACAATGAGCAGTTCTTC
CDR3aa: CSVETYNEQFF
j_gene: TRBJ2-1
v_gene: TRBV29-1
d_gene: NA
abundance: many

CDR3nt: TGTGCCAGCAGTTCGGACCGCTACAATGAGCAGTTCTTC
CDR3aa: CASSSDRYNEQFF
j_gene: TRBJ2-1
v_gene: TRBV7-2
d_gene: NA
abundance: many

CDR3nt: TGTGCCAGCAGCCAAGCTCACCGCCTTGGGTACACCTTC
CDR3aa: CASSQAHRLGYTF
j_gene: TRBJ1-2
v_gene: TRBV14
d_gene: NA
abundance: few

CDR3nt: TGTGCCAGCAGTTCGGGGACACCCTCTGGAAACACCATATATTTT
CDR3aa: CASSSGTPSGNTIYF
j_gene: TRBJ1-3
v_gene: TRBV28
d_gene: NA
abundance: many

CDR3nt: TGCAGCGTTGATCCCCCCTGGAGCACAGATACGCAGTATTTT
CDR3aa: CSVDPPWSTDTQYF
j_gene: TRBJ2-3
v_gene: TRBV29-1
d_gene: NA
abundance: many

CDR3nt: TGTGCCAGCAGCTTAACAGACGGTAATTCACCCCTCCACTTT
CDR3aa: CASSLTDGNSPLHF
j_gene: TRBJ1-6
v_gene: TRBV11-2
d_gene: NA
abundance: many

CDR3nt: TGCAGCGTTGAGTACAGTCTTAATCAGCCCCAGCATTTT
CDR3aa: CSVEYSLNQPQHF
j_gene: TRBJ1-5
v_gene: TRBV29-1
d_gene: NA
abundance: many

CDR3nt: TGTGCCACCAGTGATGTGAAGACCCAGTACTTC
CDR3aa: CATSDVKTQYF
j_gene: TRBJ2-5
v_gene: TRBV24-1
d_gene: NA
abundance: many

CDR3nt: TGTGCCAGCAACACAGGGGGCGAGAATCAGCCCCAGCATTTT
CDR3aa: CASNTGGENQPQHF
j_gene: TRBJ1-5
v_gene: TRBV6-2/TRBV6-3
d_gene: TRBD1
abundance: many

CDR3nt: TGTGCCAGCAGCTCCCCCCTGGGGGGGTGGACTGAAGCTTTCTTT
CDR3aa: CASSSPLGGWTEAFF
j_gene: TRBJ1-1
v_gene: TRBV7-8
d_gene: NA
abundance: NA

CDR3nt: TGTGCCAGTAGTAACAGGGGGCTGGACACTGAAGCTTTCTTT
CDR3aa: CASSNRGLDTEAFF
j_gene: TRBJ1-1
v_gene: TRBV19
d_gene: TRBD1
abundance: few

CDR3nt: TGTGCCAGCAGCCATGGGCGGTCGGGCACTGAAGCTTTCTTT
CDR3aa: CASSHGRSGTEAFF
j_gene: TRBJ1-1
v_gene: TRBV21-1
d_gene: NA
abundance: many